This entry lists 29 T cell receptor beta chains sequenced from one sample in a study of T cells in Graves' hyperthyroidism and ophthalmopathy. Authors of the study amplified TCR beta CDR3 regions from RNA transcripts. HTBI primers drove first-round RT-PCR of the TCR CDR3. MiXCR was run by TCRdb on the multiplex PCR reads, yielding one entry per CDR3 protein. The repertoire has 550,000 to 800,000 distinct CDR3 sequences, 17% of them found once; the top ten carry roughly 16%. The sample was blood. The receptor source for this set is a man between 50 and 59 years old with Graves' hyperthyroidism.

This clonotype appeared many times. The CDR3 loop is CASSVSGEPNTEAFF. The CDR3 DNA reads TGTGCCAGCAGCGTATCAGGGGAGCCTAACACTGAAGCTTTCTTT. The V and J genes are TRBV9 and TRBJ1-1; a possible D gene is TRBD1 (6 bases). V lost 1 base to trimming and J lost 2 bases, with 12 bases between them. Germline CDR1 and CDR2: SGDLS and YYNGEE. This CDR3 has 15 amino acids. The full variable domain, its missing parts supplied by reference TRBV9 and TRBJ1-1, is DSGVTQTPKHLITATGQRVTLRCSPRSGDLSVYWYQQSLDQGLQFLIQYYNGEERAKGNILERFSAQQFPDLHSELNLSSLELGDSALYFCASSVSGEPNTEAFFGQGTRLTVV.

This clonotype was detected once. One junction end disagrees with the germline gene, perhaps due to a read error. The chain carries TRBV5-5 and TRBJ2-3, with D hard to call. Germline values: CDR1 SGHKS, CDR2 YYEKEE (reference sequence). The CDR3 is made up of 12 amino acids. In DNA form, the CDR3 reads TGTGTCAGCAGTTATAGCACAGATACGCAGTATTTT. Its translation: CVSSYSTDTQYF. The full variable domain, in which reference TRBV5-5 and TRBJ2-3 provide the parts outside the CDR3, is DAGVTQSPTHLIKTRGQQVTLRCSPISGHKSVSWYQQVLGQGPQFIFQYYEKEERGRGNFPDRFSARQFPNYSSELNVNALLLGDSALYLCVSSYSTDTQYFGPGTRLTVL.

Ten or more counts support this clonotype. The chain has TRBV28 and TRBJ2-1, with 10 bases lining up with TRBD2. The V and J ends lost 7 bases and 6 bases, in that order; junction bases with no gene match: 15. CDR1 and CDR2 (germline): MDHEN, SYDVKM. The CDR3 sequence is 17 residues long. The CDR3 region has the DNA TGTGCCAGCATGTCCGACCGAGCGGGAGGGCCCATCAATGAGCAGTTCTTC. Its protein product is CASMSDRAGGPINEQFF.

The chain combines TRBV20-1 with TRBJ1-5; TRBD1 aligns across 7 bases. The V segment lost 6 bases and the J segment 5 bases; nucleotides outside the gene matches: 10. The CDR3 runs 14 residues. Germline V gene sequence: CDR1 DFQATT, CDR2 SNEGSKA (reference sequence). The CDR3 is CSAPRGQSYQPQHF. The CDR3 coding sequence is TGCAGTGCCCCCCGGGGACAGAGTTATCAGCCCCAGCATTTT.

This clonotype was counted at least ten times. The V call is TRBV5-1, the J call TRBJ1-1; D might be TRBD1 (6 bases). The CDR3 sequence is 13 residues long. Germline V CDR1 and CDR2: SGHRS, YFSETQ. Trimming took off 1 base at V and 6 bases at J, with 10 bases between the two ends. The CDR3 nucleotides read TGCGCCAGCAGCTTGACAGGGCTATCTGAAGCTTTCTTT. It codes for CASSLTGLSEAFF.

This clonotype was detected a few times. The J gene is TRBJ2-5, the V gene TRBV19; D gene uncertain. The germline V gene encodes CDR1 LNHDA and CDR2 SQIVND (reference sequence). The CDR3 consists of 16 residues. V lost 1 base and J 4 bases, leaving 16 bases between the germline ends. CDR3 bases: TGTGCCAGTAGTATAGGTAAAGGTGGAGTTGTAGAGACCCAGTACTTC. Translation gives CASSIGKGGVVETQYF.

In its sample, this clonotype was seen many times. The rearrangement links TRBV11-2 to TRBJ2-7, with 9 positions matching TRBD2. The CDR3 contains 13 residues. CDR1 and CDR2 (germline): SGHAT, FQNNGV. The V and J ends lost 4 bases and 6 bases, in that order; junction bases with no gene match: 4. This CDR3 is CASSSRTSVEQYF. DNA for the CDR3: TGTGCCAGCAGCTCTCGGACTAGCGTCGAGCAGTACTTC.

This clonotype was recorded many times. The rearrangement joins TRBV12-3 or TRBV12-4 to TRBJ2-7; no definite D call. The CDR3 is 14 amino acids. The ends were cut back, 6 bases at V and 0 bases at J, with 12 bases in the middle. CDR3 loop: CASSQKAPSYEQYF. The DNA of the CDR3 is TGTGCCAGCAGCCAAAAAGCGCCCTCCTACGAGCAGTACTTC.

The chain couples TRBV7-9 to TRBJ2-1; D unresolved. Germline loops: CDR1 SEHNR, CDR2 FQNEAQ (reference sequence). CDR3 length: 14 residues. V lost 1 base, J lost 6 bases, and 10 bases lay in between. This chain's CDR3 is CASSLVVNTNEQFF. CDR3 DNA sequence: TGTGCCAGCAGCTTAGTCGTAAACACCAATGAGCAGTTCTTC.

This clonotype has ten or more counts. In nucleotides, the CDR3 is TGTGCCAGCAGCTTATATAGCCATCCCACCGGGGAGCTGTTTTTT. Residues: CASSLYSHPTGELFF. This rearrangement joins TRBV7-6 to TRBJ2-2; unclear D gene. The V gene's germline CDR1 is SGHVS and CDR2 FNYEAQ. Trimming removed 2 bases at V and 4 bases at J, with 11 bases between. This CDR3 comprises 15 residues.

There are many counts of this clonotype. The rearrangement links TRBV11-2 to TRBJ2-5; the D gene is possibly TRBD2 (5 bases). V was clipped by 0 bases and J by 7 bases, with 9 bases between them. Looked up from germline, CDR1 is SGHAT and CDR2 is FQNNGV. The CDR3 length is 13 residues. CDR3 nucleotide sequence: TGTGCCAGCAGCTTAGATGAACGGGGGACCCAGTACTTC. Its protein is CASSLDERGTQYF. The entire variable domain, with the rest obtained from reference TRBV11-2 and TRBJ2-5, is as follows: EAGVAQSPRYKIIEKRQSVAFWCNPISGHATLYWYQQILGQGPKLLIQFQNNGVVDDSQLPKDRFSAERLKGVDSTLKIQPAKLEDSAVYLCASSLDERGTQYFGPGTRLLVL.

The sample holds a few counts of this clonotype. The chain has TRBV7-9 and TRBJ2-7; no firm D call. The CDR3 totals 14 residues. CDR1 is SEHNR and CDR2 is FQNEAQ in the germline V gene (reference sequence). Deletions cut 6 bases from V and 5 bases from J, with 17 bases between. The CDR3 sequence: CASSWSQAQNEQYF. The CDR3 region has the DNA TGTGCCAGCAGTTGGAGTCAAGCCCAAAACGAGCAGTACTTC.

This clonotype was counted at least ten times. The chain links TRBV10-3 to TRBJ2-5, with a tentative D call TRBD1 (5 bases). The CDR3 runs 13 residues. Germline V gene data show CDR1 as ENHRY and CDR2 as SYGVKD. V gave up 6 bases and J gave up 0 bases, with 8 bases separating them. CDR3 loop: CAISRQYQETQYF. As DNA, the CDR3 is TGTGCCATCAGCCGACAGTACCAAGAGACCCAGTACTTC.

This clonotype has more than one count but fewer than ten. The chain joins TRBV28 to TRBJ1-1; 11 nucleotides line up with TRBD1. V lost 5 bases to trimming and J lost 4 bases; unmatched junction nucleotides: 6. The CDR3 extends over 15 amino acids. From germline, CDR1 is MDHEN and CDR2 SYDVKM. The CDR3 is CASSPWTGGGTEAFF. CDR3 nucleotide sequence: TGTGCCAGCAGTCCTTGGACAGGGGGCGGCACTGAAGCTTTCTTT.

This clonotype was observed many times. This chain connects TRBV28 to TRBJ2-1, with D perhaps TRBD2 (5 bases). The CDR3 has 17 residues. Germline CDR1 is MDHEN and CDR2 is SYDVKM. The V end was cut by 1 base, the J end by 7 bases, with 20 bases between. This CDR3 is CASSLLAEGNTVNEQFF. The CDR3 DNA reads TGTGCCAGCAGTTTATTGGCTGAGGGCAACACGGTAAATGAGCAGTTCTTC.

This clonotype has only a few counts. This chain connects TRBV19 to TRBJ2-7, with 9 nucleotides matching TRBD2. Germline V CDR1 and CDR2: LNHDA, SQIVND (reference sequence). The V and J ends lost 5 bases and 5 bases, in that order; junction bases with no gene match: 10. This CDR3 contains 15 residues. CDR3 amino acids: CASSLFSGGTDEQYF. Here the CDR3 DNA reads TGTGCCAGTAGTCTATTTAGCGGGGGTACTGACGAGCAGTACTTC.

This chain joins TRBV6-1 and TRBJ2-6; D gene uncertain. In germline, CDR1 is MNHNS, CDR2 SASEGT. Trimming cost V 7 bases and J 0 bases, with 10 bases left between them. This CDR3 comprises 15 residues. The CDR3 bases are TGTGCCAGCAAGACATTACGCTCTGGGGCCAACGTCCTGACTTTC. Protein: CASKTLRSGANVLTF.

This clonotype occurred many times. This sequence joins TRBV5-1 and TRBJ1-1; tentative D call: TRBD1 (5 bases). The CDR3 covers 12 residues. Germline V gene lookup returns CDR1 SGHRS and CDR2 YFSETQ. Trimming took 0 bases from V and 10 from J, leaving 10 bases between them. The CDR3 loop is CASSLVGGRAFF. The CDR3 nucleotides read TGCGCCAGCAGCTTGGTGGGGGGTAGAGCTTTCTTT.

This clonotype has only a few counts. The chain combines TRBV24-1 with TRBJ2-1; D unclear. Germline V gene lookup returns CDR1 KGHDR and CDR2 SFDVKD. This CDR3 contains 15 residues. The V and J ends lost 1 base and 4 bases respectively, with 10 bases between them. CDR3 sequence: CATSDFAGTYNEQFF. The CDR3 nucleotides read TGTGCCACCAGTGATTTTGCAGGAACATACAATGAGCAGTTCTTC.

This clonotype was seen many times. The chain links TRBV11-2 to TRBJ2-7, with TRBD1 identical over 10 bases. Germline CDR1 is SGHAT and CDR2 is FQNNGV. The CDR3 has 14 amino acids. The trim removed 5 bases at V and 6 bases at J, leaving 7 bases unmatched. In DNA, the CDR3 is TGTGCCAGCAGCCGCCCGGGACAGGGGACCGAGCAGTACTTC. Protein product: CASSRPGQGTEQYF.

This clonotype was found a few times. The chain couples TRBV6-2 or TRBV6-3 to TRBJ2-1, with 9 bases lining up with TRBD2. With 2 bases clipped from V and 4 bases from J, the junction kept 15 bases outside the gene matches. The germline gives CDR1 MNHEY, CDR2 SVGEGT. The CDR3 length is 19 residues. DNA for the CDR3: TGTGCCAGCAGTTACGGTTTACGATCTAGCGGGATCTCTTACAATGAGCAGTTCTTC. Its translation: CASSYGLRSSGISYNEQFF.

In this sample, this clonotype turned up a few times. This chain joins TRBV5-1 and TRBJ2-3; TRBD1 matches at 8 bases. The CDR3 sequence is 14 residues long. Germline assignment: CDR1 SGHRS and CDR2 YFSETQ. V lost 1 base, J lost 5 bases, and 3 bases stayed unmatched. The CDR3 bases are TGCGCCAGCAGCTTGCAGGGGGCCGAAGATACGCAGTATTTT. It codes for CASSLQGAEDTQYF.

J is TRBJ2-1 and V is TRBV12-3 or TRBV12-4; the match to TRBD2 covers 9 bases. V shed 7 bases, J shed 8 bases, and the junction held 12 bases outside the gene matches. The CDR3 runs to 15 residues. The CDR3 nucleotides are TGTGCCAGCAACCCCGCGGGAGGGCCGAAGGATGAGCAGTTCTTC. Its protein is CASNPAGGPKDEQFF.

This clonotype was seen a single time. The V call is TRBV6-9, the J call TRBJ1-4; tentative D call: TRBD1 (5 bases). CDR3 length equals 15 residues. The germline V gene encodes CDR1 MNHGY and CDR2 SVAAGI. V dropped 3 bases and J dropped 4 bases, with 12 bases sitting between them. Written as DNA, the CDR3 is TGTGCCAGCAGTTACCCCGAGGGGTATAATGAAAAACTGTTTTTT. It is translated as CASSYPEGYNEKLFF.

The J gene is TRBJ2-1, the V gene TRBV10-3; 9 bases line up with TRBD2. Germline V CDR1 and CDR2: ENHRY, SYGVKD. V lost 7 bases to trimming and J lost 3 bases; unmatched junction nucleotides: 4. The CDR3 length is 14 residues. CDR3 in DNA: TGTGCCATCACTCTTAGCGGGAGCTACAATGAGCAGTTCTTC. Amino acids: CAITLSGSYNEQFF.

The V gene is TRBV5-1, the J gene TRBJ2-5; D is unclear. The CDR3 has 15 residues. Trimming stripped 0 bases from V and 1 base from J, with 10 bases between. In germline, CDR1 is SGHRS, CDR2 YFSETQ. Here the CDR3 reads CASSLVGPLQETQYF. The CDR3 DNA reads TGCGCCAGCAGCTTGGTCGGACCCCTCCAAGAGACCCAGTACTTC.

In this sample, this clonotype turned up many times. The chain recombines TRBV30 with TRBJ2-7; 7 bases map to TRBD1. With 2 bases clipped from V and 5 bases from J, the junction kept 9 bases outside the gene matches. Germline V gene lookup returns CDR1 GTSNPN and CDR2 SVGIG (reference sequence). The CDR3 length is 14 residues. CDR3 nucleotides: TGTGCCTGGAGTAGGGGGCAGGGGGACGACGAGCAGTACTTC. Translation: CAWSRGQGDDEQYF.

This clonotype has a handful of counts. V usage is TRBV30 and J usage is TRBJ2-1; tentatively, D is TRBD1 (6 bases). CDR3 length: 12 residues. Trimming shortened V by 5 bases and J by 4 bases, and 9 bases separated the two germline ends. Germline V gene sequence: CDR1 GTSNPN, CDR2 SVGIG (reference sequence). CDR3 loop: CAWSQGYNEQFF. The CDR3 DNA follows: TGTGCCTGGTCCCAGGGGTACAATGAGCAGTTCTTC.

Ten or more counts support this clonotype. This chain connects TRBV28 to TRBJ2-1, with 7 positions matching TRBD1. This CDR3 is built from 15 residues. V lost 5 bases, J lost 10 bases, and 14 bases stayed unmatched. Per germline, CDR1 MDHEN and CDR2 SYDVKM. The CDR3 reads CASSTSGTVTSEQFF. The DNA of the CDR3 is TGTGCCAGCAGTACTTCCGGGACAGTAACAAGCGAGCAGTTCTTC.